This TCR beta chain emerged from a study of early T cells in non-severe SARS-CoV-2 infection. Molecules of cDNA were individually given unique molecular identifiers that were attached to them. TCRdb itself ran the 5' RACE reads through MiXCR, one entry per CDR3 protein. This sample yields about 54,000 distinct CDR3 sequences, of which about 8% are seen a single time; over 9.5% belongs to the top ten. Worth noting for this clonotype: Its antigen is still unknown.

Study-wide results and caveats: The matching step, a VDJdb search, favored anti-spike CD8 responses and missed private and CD4 specificities.

Germline values: CDR1 SQVTM, CDR2 ANQGSEA. The V segment lost 4 bases and the J segment 9 bases; nucleotides outside the gene matches: 12. The CDR3 extends over 13 amino acids. The rearrangement links TRBV29-1 to TRBJ2-7; 7 bases align to TRBD1. The origin of this receptor is an adult who was a healthcare worker with PCR-confirmed SARS-CoV-2 infection or an uninfected control (not recorded which). Sequencing used whole blood, obtained at baseline. The CDR3 loop reads CSVGGTDLRVQYF. DNA of the CDR3: TGCAGCGTTGGTGGGACAGACCTACGCGTGCAGTACTTC.